A single T cell receptor (beta chain) is shown here with its context. Germline V CDR1 and CDR2: MNHEY, SVGAGI. The CDR3 consists of 14 residues. V was clipped by 2 bases and J by 0 bases, with 5 bases between them. The record originates from a study of blood T cell repertoires in COVID-19. Produced via immunoSEQ multiplex PCR; TCRdb's table is partial and in-frame only. The profile shows roughly 200,000 clones, about 82% of them singletons. This TCR was sampled from a man in his 70s with active or convalescent COVID-19. The chain joins TRBV6-5 to TRBJ1-5; D is uncertain. Input material: peripheral blood. Written as DNA, the CDR3 is TGTGCCAGCAGTTACGAGTATAGCAATCAGCCCCAGCATTTT. This sequence encodes CASSYEYSNQPQHF.